What follows describes a single T cell receptor (beta chain). Antigen unknown. The sample comes from a study of cytomegalovirus exposure and HLA in healthy donors. About the research overall: Most genotyped donors, over 70% of 398, had Caucasian-associated genetic ancestry. Study outcomes and limitations: Reports credit the classifier with highly specific, highly sensitive diagnosis of cytomegalovirus status. Association of a missense DCLRE1C variant with TCR beta V- and J-gene trimming was reported in a later analysis. After further analysis at a later stage, 15,000 to 20,000 TCR beta sequences were associated with HLA alleles at 0.05 false discovery rate.

PCR employed 60 Vbeta and 13 Jbeta primers. Here immunoSEQ multiplex PCR was the method, and the copy in TCRdb shows in-frame clones only, minus some. The table lists 150,000 to 200,000 clones, 65% to 80% of them singletons. Germline assignment: CDR1 SGHRS and CDR2 YFSETQ. The CDR3 covers 15 residues. Trimming took off 4 bases at V and 4 bases at J, with 12 bases between the two ends. Input material: PBMCs. This clonotype originated in a woman aged 35 to 49 in good health and CMV-seropositive. The chain combines TRBV5-1 with TRBJ2-6; maybe TRBD1 (5 bases). CDR3 protein: CASSPQGLGANVLTF. The DNA of the CDR3 is TGCGCCAGCAGCCCTCAGGGTCTAGGGGCCAACGTCCTGACTTTC.